This TCR beta chain was sequenced in a study of blood T cells in healthy people across ages. In the study overall: Roughly one uniquely barcoded beta molecule per two T cells was captured.

A J-beta primer mix and a sample-barcoded 5' primer were used in a second PCR of about 6 to 12 cycles. Each of the cDNA molecules was tagged by a template-switch adaptor with 12 random nucleotides. MiXCR, applied by TCRdb to the 5' RACE reads, yields one record per CDR3 protein. The table has just over 800,000 distinct CDR3 sequences, around 68% seen once. The CDR3 is 17 residues long. Trimming removed 3 bases from V and 2 bases from J, with 16 bases in between. Germline V gene data show CDR1 as MNHNS and CDR2 as SASEGT. In the case of this clonotype: Its antigen is unknown.

The study's findings and limits: PBMCs went unsorted, and a conclusive naive versus antigen-experienced comparison was therefore prevented. The long-lived group displayed more naive CD4+ cells, plus higher diversity, than the aged donors did.

V and J are TRBV6-1 and TRBJ2-2, with D perhaps being TRBD1 or TRBD2 (5 bases each). Sequenced sample: blood. The sequence was collected from a young man in good health. CDR3 loop: CASSEGPGTANTGELFF. CDR3 DNA sequence: TGTGCCAGCAGTGAGGGACCCGGGACGGCCAACACCGGGGAGCTGTTTTTT.